Each of the 9 T cell receptor beta chains below was sequenced from the same sample in a study of T-cell reconstitution after alpha-beta-depleted transplantation in children. Preparation of the TCRbeta library involved a method that used unique molecular identifiers. In TCRdb, the PCR reads were re-called with MiXCR into one record per CDR3 protein. The sample contains 300,000 to 400,000 distinct CDR3 sequences, about a sixth of which appear only once. Here the sequenced sample was PBMCs, mostly from graft donor cells, taken 360 days after TCRalphabeta/CD19-depleted stem cell transplant. These receptors originate from a male patient aged 2-9 years who had a stem cell transplant for acute lymphoblastic leukemia, so the T cells may come from the graft donor.

In its sample, this clonotype was seen a few times. V usage is TRBV27 and J usage is TRBJ1-2; no reliable D call. Trimming shortened V by 3 bases and J by 3 bases, and 11 bases separated the two germline ends. Per germline, CDR1 MNHEY and CDR2 SMNVEV (reference sequence). The CDR3 is made up of 14 amino acids. The CDR3 nucleotides are TGTGCCAGCAGTTTGGCCCGTTGGGACTATGGCTACACCTTC. Translation: CASSLARWDYGYTF.

There are many counts of this clonotype. The rearrangement links TRBV10-2 to TRBJ2-1; D ambiguous. CDR1 and CDR2 from the germline V gene are WSHSY and SAAADI. Trimming took 4 bases from V and 5 from J, leaving 6 bases between them. The CDR3 consists of 12 residues. CDR3 DNA: TGCGCCAGCAGTGTGACGGACAATGAGCAGTTCTTC. Translation gives CASSVTDNEQFF.

The chain uses TRBV15 and TRBJ2-2, with 8 bases aligning to TRBD1. This CDR3 has 15 amino acids. V dropped 9 bases and J dropped 6; count of bases not matched to a gene: 12. CDR1 is LNHNV, CDR2 YYDKDF, per germline (reference sequence). The CDR3 is CATTPSDREAGELFF. In DNA, the CDR3 is TGTGCCACTACCCCCTCGGACAGGGAGGCCGGGGAGCTGTTTTTT.

This clonotype was observed a handful of times. The chain couples TRBV28 to TRBJ1-3; 7 nucleotides line up with TRBD1. The CDR3 sequence is 16 residues long. J lost 0 bases, V lost 6 bases, and 8 bases had no gene match. Per the germline V gene, CDR1 is MDHEN and CDR2 is SYDVKM. Here the CDR3 reads CASSARQGRSGNTIYF. Written as DNA, the CDR3 is TGTGCCAGCAGCGCCCGACAGGGCCGCTCTGGAAACACCATATATTTT.

This CDR3 reads CASRKVGLSYEQYF. CDR3 bases: TGTGCCAGCAGAAAGGTGGGGTTATCCTACGAGCAGTACTTC. The V and J genes are TRBV6-2 or TRBV6-3 and TRBJ2-7, with D hard to call. V lost 6 bases to trimming and J lost 1 base, with 13 bases between them. Germline-derived CDR1 and CDR2 are MNHEY and SVGEGT. This CDR3 has 14 residues.

This chain connects TRBV5-1 to TRBJ1-1, with D tentatively TRBD1 (6 bases). V dropped 4 bases and J dropped 4 bases, with 14 bases sitting between them. Germline V gene sequence: CDR1 SGHRS, CDR2 YFSETQ. The CDR3 totals 14 residues. The CDR3 reads CASSAQGRGTEAFF. The CDR3 coding sequence is TGCGCCAGCAGCGCTCAGGGGCGCGGCACTGAAGCTTTCTTT.

V is TRBV6-5 and J is TRBJ2-1; D is undetermined. Trimming left V 6 bases short and J 5 bases short, with 11 bases between. This CDR3 region has 13 residues. In germline, CDR1 is MNHEY, CDR2 SVGAGI. CDR3 amino acids: CASSPSTHNEQFF. DNA for the CDR3: TGTGCCAGCAGCCCATCTACCCACAATGAGCAGTTCTTC.

This chain joins TRBV9 and TRBJ2-3; 7 bases agree with TRBD1. CDR3 length: 16 residues. V lost 3 bases, J lost 5 bases, and 12 bases stayed unmatched. CDR1 is SGDLS and CDR2 is YYNGEE in the germline V gene. The DNA for the CDR3 is TGTGCCAGCAGCGGACGACAGGGATTGACCCAAGATACGCAGTATTTT. Its translation: CASSGRQGLTQDTQYF.

This clonotype was counted ten times or more. The chain links TRBV12-3 or TRBV12-4 to TRBJ2-5, with TRBD2 identical over 11 bases. With V trimmed by 6 bases and J by 1 base, 7 bases remained unmatched. This CDR3 has 16 amino acids. CDR3 region: CASSPLGTSGQETQYF. The DNA for the CDR3 is TGTGCCAGCAGCCCCCTTGGGACTAGCGGCCAAGAGACCCAGTACTTC.